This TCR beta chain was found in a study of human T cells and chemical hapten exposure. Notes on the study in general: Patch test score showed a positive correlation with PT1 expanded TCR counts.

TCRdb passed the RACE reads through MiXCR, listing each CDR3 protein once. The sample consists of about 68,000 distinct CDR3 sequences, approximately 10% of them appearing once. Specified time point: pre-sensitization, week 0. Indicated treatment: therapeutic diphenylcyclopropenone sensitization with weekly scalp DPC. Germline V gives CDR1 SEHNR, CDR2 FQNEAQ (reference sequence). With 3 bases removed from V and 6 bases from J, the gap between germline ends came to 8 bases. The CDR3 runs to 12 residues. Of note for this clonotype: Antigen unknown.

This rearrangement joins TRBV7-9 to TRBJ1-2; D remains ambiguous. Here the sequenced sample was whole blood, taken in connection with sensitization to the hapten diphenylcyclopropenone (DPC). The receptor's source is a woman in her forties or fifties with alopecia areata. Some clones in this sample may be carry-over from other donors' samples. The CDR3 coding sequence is TGTGCCAGCAGCTTGTCAGGCGATGGCTACACCTTC. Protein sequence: CASSLSGDGYTF.